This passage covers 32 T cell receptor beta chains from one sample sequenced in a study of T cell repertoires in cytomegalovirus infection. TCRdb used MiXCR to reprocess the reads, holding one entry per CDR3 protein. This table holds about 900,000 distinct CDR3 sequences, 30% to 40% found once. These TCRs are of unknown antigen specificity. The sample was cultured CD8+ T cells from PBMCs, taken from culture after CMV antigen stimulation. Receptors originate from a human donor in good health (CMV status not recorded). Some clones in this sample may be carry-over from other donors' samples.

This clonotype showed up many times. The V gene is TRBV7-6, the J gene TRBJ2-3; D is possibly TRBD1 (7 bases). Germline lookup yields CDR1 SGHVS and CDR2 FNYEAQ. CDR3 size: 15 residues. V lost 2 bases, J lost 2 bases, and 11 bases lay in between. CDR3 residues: CASSLRGRDTDTQYF. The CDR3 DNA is TGTGCCAGCAGCTTAAGGGGGCGGGACACAGATACGCAGTATTTT.

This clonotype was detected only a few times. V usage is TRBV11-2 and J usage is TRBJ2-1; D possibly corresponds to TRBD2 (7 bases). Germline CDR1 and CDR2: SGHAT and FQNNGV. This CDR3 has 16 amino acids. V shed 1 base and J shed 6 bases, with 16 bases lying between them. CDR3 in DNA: TGTGCCAGCAGCTTAGGTCCGGGGGGCCCGGCCAATGAGCAGTTCTTC. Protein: CASSLGPGGPANEQFF.

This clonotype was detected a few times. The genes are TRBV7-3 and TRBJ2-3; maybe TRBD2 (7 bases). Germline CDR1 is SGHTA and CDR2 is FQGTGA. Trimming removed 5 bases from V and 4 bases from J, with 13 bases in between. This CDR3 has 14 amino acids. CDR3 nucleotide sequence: TGTGCCAGCAGCGAAGGGGGGGGGGCAGATACGCAGTATTTT. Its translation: CASSEGGGADTQYF.

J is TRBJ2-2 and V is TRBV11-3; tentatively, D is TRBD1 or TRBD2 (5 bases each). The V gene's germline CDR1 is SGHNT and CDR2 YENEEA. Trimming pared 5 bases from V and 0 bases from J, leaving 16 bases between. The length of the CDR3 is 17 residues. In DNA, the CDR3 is TGTGCCAGCAGCACCCGGGACGGACTCGCGAACACCGGGGAGCTGTTTTTT. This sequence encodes CASSTRDGLANTGELFF.

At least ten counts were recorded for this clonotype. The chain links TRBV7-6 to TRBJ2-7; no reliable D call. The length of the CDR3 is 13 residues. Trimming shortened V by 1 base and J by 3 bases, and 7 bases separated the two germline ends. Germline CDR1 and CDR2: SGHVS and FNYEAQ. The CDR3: CASSLGDGYEQYF. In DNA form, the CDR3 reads TGTGCCAGCAGCTTAGGCGACGGCTACGAGCAGTACTTC.

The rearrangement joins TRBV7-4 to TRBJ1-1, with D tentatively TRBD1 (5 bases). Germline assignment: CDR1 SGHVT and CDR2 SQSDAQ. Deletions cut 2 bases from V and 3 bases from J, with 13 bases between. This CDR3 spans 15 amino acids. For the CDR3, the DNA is TGTGCCAGCAGCTTACCCTCGAGAGGGGACACTGAAGCTTTCTTT. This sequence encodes CASSLPSRGDTEAFF.

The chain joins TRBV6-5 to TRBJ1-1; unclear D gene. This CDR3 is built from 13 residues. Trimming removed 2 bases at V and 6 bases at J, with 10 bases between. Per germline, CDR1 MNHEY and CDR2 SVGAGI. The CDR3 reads CASSYVGMSEAFF. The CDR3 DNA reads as TGTGCCAGCAGTTACGTAGGGATGTCTGAAGCTTTCTTT.

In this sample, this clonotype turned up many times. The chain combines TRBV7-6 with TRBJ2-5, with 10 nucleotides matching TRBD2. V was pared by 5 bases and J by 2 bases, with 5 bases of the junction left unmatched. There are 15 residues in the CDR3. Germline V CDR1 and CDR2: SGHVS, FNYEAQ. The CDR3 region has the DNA TGTGCCAGCAGCCCAATTAGCGGGGGGCAAGAGACCCAGTACTTC. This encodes CASSPISGGQETQYF.

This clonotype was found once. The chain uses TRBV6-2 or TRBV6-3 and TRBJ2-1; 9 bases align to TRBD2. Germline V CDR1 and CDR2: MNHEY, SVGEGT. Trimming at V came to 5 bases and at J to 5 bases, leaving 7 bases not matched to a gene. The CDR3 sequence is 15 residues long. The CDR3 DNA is TGTGCCAGCAGTCTACCCGGGACTAGCAACAATGAGCAGTTCTTC. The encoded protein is CASSLPGTSNNEQFF.

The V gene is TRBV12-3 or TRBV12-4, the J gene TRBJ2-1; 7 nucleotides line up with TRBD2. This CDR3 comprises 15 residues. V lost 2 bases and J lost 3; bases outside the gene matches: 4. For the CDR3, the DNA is TGTGCCAGCAGTTTATGGGGGGGGTTCTACAATGAGCAGTTCTTC. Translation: CASSLWGGFYNEQFF.

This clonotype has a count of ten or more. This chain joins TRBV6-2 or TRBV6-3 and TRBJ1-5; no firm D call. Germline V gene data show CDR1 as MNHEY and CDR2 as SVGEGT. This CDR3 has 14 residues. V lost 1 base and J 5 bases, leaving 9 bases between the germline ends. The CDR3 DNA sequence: TGTGCCAGCAGTTACTTGGACCTCTATCAGCCCCAGCATTTT. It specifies CASSYLDLYQPQHF.

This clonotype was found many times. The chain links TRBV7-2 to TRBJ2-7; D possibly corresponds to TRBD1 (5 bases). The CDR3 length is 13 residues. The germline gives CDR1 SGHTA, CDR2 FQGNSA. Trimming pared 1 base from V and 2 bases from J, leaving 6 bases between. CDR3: CASSLGTTYEQYV. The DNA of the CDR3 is TGTGCCAGCAGCTTAGGGACAACCTACGAGCAGTACGTC.

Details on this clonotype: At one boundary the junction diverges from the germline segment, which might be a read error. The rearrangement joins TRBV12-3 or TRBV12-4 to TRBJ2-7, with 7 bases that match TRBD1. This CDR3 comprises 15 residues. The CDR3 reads CASSSGQAPSCEQYF. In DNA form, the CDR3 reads TGTGCCAGCAGTTCCGGACAGGCCCCCTCCTGCGAGCAGTACTTC.

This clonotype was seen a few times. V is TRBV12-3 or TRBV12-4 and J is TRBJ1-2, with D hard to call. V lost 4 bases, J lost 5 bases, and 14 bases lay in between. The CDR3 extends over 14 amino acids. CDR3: CASSYLEERYGYTF. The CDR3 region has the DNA TGTGCCAGCAGTTACCTGGAGGAGCGGTATGGCTACACCTTC.

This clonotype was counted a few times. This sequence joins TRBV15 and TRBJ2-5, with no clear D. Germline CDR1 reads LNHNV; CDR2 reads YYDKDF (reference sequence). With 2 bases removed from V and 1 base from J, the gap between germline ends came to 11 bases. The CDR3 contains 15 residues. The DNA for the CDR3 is TGTGCCACCAGCAGATCTGACGGAATCCAAGAGACCCAGTACTTC. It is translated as CATSRSDGIQETQYF.

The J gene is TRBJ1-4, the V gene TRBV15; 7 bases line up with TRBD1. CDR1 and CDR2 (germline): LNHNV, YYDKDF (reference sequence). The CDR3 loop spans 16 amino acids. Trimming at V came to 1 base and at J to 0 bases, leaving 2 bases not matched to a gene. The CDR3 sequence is CATSRGGQATNEKLFF. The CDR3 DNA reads TGTGCCACCAGCAGAGGAGGACAGGCAACTAATGAAAAACTGTTTTTT.

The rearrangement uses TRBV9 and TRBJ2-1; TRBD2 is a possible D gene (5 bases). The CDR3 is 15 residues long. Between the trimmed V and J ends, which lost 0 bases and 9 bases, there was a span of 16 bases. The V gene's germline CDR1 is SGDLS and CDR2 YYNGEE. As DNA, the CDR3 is TGTGCCAGCAGCGTAGAAAGGGCAGCCCGGGGTGAGCAGTTCTTC. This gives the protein CASSVERAARGEQFF.

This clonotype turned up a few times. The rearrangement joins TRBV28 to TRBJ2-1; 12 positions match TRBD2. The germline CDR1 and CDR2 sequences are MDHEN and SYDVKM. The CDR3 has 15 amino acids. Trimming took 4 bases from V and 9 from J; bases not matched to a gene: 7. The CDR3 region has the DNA TGTGCCAGCAGTTCTTGGACTAGCGGGGTCACTGAGCAGTTCTTC. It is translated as CASSSWTSGVTEQFF. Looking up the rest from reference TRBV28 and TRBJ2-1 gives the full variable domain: DVKVTQSSRYLVKRTGEKVFLECVQDMDHENMFWYRQDPGLGLRLIYFSYDVKMKEKGDIPEGYSVSREKKERFSLILESASTNQTSMYLCASSSWTSGVTEQFFGPGTRLTVL.

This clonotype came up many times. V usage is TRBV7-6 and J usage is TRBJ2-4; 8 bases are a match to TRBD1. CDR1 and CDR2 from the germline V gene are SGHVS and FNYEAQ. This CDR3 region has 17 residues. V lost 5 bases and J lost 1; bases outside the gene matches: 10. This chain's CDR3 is CASSIGGTGSAKNIQYF. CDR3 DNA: TGTGCCAGCAGCATAGGGGGGACAGGTTCCGCCAAAAACATTCAGTACTTC.

The CDR3 coding sequence is TGTGCCAGCAGCTTAGTGGGGGAGGACAATGAGCAGTTCTTC. Translated, it gives CASSLVGEDNEQFF. This sequence joins TRBV7-6 and TRBJ2-1; weak D call: TRBD2 (6 bases). The CDR3 is made up of 14 amino acids. Deletions cut 1 base from V and 5 bases from J, with 9 bases between. Per germline, CDR1 SGHVS and CDR2 FNYEAQ.

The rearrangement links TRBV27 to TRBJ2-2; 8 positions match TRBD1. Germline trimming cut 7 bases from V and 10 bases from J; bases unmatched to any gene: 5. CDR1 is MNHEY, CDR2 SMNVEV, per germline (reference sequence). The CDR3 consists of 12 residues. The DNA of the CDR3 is TGTGCCAGCACCGACAGGGGTACGGAGCTGTTTTTT. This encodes CASTDRGTELFF.

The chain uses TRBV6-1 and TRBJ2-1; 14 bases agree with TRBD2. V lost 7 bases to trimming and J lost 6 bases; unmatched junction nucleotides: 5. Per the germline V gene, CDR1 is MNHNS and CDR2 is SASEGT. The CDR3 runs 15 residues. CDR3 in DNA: TGTGCCAGCACCTGGACTAGCGGGGGGCGCAATGAGCAGTTCTTC. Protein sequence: CASTWTSGGRNEQFF.

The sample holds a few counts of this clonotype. The CDR3 loop is CASSQGSRAGELFF. CDR3 in DNA: TGCGCCAGCAGCCAAGGTTCTCGGGCCGGGGAGCTGTTTTTT. The J gene is TRBJ2-2, the V gene TRBV4-1, with unresolved D. CDR1 and CDR2 from the germline V gene are MGHRA and YSYEKL. The CDR3 length is 14 residues. V gave up 1 base and J gave up 6 bases, with 9 bases separating them.

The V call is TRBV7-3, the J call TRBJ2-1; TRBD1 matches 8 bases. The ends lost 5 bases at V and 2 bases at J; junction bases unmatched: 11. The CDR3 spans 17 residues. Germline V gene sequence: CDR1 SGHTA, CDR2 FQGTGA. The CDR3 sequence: CASSAQGAQRPYNEQFF. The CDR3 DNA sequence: TGTGCCAGCAGCGCTCAGGGGGCGCAAAGGCCCTACAATGAGCAGTTCTTC.

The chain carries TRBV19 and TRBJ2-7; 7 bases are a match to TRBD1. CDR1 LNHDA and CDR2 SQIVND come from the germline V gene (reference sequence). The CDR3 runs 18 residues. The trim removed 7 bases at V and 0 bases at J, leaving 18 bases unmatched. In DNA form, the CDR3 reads TGTGCCAGTACCCCCAACGTGTTGACAGGGCTTGTCTCCTACGAGCAGTACTTC. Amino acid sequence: CASTPNVLTGLVSYEQYF.

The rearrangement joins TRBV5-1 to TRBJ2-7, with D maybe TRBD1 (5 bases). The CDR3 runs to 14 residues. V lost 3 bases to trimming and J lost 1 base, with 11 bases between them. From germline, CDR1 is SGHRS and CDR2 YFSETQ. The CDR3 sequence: CASSYRLSSYEQYF. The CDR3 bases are TGCGCCAGCAGCTACAGGTTGTCATCCTACGAGCAGTACTTC.

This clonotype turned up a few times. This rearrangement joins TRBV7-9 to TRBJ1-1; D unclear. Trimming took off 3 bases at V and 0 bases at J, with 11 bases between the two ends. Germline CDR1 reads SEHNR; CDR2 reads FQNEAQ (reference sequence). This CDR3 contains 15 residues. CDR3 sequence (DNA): TGTGCCAGCAGCTTTACGTCCGGTATGAACACTGAAGCTTTCTTT. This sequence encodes CASSFTSGMNTEAFF.

The CDR3 region is CASSQDRTSGGETQYF. CDR3 bases: TGCGCCAGCAGCCAAGATAGAACTAGCGGGGGAGAGACCCAGTACTTC. The genes are TRBV4-1 and TRBJ2-5; 11 bases are shared with TRBD2. Looked up from germline, CDR1 is MGHRA and CDR2 is YSYEKL. After removal of 0 bases from V and 4 bases from J, the junction contained 4 bases not matched to a gene. This CDR3 has 16 amino acids.

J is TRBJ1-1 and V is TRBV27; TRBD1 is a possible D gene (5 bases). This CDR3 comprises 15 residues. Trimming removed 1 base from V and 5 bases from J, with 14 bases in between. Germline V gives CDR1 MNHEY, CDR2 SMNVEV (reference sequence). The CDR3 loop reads CASSLWGGTLTEAFF. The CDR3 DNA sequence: TGTGCCAGCAGTTTATGGGGGGGGACCTTAACTGAAGCTTTCTTT.

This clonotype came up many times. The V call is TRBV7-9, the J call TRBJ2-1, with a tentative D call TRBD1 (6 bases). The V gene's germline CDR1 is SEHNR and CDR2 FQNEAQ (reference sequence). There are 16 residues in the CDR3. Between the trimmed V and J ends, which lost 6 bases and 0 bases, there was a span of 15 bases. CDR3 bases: TGTGCCAGCAGACCGGGACATTCGAGCTCCTACAATGAGCAGTTCTTC. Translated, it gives CASRPGHSSSYNEQFF.

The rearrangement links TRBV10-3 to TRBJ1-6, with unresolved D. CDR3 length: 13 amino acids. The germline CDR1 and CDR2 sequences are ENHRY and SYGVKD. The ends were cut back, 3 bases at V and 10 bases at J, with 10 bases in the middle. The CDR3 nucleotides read TGTGCCATCAGTGATCGTGCGGGCTCACCCCTCCACTTT. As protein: CAISDRAGSPLHF.

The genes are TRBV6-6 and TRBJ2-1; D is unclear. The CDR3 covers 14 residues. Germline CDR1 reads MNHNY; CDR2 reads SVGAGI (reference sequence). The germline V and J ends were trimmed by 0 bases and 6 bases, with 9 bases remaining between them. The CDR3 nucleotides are TGTGCCAGCAGTTACTCGAGTGGGTTCAATGAGCAGTTCTTC. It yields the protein CASSYSSGFNEQFF.